This T cell receptor (beta chain) is from a study of identical twins. The study, taken as a whole, reports: With monozygotic twins, out-of-frame TCR alpha sharing exceeded what models estimated. Cord blood beta clonotypes present at high abundance carried fewer insertions; no such pattern appeared in memory repertoires.

With regard to this clonotype: Its matching antigen is unknown.

The CDR3 is 16 amino acids. Germline V gives CDR1 SGDLS, CDR2 YYNGEE. Between the trimmed V and J ends, which lost 4 bases and 3 bases, there was a span of 16 bases. Carrying unique molecular identifiers, the cDNA also gained a universal primer site through template switching. Each CDR3 protein gets one entry after TCRdb re-called the 5' RACE reads with MiXCR. Here the sample spans about 890,000 distinct CDR3 sequences, around an eighth being singletons. The same data also contributed to another study, on yellow fever vaccine responses in identical twins. Turning to that study: It has been reported that, in twins, the vaccine T cell response seemed partly convergent and partly personalized.

The rearrangement uses TRBV9 and TRBJ2-2, with D perhaps TRBD2 (6 bases). Source material: PBMCs. This clonotype was sampled from a woman between 18 and 29 years old in good health. The CDR3 DNA reads TGTGCCAGCAGCCGGAGGGGCTCATTGGACACCGGGGAGCTGTTTTTT. Translated: CASSRRGSLDTGELFF. Full variable domain (outside the CDR3, taken from reference TRBV9 and TRBJ2-2): DSGVTQTPKHLITATGQRVTLRCSPRSGDLSVYWYQQSLDQGLQFLIQYYNGEERAKGNILERFSAQQFPDLHSELNLSSLELGDSALYFCASSRRGSLDTGELFFGEGSRLTVL.